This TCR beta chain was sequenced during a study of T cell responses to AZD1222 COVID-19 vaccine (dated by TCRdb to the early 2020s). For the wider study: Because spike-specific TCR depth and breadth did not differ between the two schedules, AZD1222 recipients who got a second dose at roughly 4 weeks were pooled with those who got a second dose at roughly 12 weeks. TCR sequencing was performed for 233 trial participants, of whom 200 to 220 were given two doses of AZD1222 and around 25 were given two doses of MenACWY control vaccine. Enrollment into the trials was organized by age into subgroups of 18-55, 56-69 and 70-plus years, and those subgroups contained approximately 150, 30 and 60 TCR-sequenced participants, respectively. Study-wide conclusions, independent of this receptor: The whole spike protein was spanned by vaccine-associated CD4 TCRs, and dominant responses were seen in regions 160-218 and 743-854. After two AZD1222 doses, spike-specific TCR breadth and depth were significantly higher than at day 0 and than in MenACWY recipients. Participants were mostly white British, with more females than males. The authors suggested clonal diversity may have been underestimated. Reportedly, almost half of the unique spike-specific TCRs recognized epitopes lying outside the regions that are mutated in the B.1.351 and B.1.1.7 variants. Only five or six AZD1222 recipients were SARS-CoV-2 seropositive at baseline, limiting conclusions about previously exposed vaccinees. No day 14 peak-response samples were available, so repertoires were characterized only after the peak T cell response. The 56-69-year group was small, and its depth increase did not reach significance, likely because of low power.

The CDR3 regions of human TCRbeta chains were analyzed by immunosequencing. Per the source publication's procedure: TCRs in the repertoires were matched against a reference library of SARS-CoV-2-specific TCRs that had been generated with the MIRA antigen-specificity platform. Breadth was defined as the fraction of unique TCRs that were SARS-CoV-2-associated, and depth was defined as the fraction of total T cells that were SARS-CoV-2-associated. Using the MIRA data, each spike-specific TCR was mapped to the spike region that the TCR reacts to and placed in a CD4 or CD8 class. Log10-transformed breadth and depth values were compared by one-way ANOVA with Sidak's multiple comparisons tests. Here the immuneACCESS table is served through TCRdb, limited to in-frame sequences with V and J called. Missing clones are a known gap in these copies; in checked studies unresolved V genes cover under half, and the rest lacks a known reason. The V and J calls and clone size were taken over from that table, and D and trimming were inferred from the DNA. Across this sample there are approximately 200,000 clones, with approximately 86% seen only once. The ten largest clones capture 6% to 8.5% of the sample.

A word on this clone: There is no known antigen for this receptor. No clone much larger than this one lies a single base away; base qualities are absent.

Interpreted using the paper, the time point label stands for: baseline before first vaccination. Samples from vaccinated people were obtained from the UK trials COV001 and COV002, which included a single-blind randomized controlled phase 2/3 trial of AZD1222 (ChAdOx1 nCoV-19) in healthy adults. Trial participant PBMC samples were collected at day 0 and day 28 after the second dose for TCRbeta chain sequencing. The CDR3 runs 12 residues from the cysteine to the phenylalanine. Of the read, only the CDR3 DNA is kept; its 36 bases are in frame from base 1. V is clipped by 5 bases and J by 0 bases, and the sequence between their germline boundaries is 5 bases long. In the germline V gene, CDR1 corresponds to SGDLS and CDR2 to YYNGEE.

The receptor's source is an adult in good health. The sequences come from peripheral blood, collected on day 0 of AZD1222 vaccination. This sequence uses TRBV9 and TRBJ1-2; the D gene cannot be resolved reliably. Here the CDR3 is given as CASRTANYGYTF. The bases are TGTGCCAGCAGAACAGCTAACTATGGCTACACCTTC.